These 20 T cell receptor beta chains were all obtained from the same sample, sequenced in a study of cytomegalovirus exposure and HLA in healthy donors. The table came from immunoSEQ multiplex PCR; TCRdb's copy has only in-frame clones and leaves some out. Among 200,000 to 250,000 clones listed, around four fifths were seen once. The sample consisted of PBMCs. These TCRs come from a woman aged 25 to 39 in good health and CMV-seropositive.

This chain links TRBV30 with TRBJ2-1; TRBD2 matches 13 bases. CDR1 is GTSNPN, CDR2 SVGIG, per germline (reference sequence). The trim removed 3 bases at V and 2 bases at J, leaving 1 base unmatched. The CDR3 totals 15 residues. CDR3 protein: CAWRGLAGPYNEQFF. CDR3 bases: TGTGCCTGGAGGGGACTAGCGGGACCCTACAATGAGCAGTTCTTC. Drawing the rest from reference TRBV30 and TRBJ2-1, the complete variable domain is SQTIHQWPATLVQPVGSPLSLECTVEGTSNPNLYWYRQAAGRGLQLLFYSVGIGQISSEVPQNLSASRPQDRQFILSSKKLLLSDSGFYLCAWRGLAGPYNEQFFGPGTRLTVL.

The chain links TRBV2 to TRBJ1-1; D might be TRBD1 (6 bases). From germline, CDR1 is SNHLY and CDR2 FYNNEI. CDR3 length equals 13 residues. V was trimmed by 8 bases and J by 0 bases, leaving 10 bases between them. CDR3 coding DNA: TGTGCCAGCGCCGAGGGGGTGAACACTGAAGCTTTCTTT. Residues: CASAEGVNTEAFF.

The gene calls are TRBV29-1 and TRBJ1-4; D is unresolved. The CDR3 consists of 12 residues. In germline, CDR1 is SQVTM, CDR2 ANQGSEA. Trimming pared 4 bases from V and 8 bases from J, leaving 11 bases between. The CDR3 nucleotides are TGCAGCGTTGGGGGTGGTGGGGAAAAACTGTTTTTT. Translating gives CSVGGGGEKLFF.

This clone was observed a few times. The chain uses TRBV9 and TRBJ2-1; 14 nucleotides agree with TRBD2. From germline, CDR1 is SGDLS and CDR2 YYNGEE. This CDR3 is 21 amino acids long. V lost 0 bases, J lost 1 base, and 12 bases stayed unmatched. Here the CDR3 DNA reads TGTGCCAGCAGCGTAGAGGGACTAGCGGGAGTGACCATACCATCCTACAATGAGCAGTTCTTC. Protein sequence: CASSVEGLAGVTIPSYNEQFF.

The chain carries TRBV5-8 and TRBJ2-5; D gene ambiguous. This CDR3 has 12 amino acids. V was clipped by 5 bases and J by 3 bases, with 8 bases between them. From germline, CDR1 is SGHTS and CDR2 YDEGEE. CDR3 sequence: CASSFGEETQYF. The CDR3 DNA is TGTGCCAGCAGTTTTGGGGAAGAGACCCAGTACTTC.

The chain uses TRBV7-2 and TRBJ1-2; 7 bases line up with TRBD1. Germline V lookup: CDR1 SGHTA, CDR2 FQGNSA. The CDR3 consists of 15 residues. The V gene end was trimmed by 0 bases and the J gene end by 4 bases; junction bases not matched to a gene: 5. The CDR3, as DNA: TGTGCCAGCAGCTTAGCGGGAGGGGGCGTCTATGGCTACACCTTC. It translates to CASSLAGGGVYGYTF.

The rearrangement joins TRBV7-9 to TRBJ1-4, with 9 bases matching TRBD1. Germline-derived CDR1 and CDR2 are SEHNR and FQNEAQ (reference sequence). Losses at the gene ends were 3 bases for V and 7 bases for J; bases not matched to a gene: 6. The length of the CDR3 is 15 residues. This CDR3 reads CASSFLGQGTEKLFF. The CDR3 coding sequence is TGTGCCAGCAGCTTTCTGGGACAGGGTACTGAAAAACTGTTTTTT.

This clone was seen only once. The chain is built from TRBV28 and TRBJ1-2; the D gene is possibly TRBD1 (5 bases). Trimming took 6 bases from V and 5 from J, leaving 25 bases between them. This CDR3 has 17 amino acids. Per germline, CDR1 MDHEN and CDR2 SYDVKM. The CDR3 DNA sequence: TGTGCCAGCAGCACTACGGGGGGGAACTCCCTCTTTTATGGCTACACCTTC. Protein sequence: CASSTTGGNSLFYGYTF.

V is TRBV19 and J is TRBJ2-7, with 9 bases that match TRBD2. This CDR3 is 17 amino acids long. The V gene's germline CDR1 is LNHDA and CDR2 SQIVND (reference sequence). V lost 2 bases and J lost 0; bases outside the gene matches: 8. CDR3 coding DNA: TGTGCCAGTAGTATATCTCTAGCGGGGTTATCCTCCTACGAGCAGTACTTC. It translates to CASSISLAGLSSYEQYF.

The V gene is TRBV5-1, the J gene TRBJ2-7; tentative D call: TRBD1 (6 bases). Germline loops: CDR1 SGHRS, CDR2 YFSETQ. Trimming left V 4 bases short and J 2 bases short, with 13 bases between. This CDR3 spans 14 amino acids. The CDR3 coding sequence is TGCGCCAGCAGCATGGACAGTCCTACCTACGAGCAGTACTTC. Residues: CASSMDSPTYEQYF.

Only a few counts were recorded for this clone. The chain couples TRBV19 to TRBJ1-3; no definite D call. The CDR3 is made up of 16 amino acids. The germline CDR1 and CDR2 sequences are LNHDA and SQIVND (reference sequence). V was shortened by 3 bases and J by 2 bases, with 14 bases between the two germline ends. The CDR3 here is CASSIASREPGNTIYF. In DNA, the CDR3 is TGTGCCAGTAGTATTGCGTCTAGGGAACCTGGAAACACCATATATTTT.

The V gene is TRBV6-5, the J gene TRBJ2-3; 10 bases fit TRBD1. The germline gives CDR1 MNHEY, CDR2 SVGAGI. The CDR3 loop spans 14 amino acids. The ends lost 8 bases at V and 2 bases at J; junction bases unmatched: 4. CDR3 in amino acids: CASHGTGVTDTQYF. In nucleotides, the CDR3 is TGTGCCAGCCACGGGACAGGGGTCACAGATACGCAGTATTTT.

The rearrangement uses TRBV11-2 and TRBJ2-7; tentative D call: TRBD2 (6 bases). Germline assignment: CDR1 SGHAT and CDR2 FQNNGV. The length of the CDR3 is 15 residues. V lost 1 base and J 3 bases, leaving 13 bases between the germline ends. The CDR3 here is CASSLGFSGDYEQYF. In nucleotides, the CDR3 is TGTGCCAGCAGCTTAGGTTTTAGCGGAGACTACGAGCAGTACTTC.

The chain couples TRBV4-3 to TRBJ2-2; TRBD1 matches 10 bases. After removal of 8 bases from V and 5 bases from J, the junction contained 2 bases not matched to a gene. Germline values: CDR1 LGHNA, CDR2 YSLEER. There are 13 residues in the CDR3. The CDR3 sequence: CASGDRGTGELFF. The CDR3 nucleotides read TGCGCCAGCGGGGACAGGGGAACCGGGGAGCTGTTTTTT.

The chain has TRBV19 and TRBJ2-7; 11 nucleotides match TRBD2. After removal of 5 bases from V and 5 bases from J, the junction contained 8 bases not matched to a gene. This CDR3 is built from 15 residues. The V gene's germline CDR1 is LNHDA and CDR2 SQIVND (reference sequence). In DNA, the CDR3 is TGTGCCAGTAGTTCCCGGGTAGCGGGAGGGAACGAGCAGTACTTC. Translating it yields CASSSRVAGGNEQYF.

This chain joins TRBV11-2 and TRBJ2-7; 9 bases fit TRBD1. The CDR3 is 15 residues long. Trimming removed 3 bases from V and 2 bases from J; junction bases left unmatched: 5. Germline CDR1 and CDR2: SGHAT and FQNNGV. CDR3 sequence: CASSLGQGMTYEQYF. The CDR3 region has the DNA TGTGCCAGCAGCTTGGGACAGGGAATGACCTACGAGCAGTACTTC.

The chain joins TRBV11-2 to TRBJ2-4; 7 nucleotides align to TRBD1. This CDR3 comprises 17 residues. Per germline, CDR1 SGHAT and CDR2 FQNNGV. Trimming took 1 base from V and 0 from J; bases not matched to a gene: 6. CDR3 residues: CASSLGGQILAKNIQYF. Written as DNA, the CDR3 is TGTGCCAGCAGCTTAGGGGGACAGATCTTAGCCAAAAACATTCAGTACTTC.

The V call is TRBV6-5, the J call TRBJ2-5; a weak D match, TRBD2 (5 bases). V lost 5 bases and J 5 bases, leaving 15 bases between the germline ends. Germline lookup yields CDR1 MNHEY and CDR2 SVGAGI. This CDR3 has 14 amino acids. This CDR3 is CASSKHGQRETQYF. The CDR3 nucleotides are TGTGCCAGCAGTAAACATGGGCAGCGGGAGACCCAGTACTTC.

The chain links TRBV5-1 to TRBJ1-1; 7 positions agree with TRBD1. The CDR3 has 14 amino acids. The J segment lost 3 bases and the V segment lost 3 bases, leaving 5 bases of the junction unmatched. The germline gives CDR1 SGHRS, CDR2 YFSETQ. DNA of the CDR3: TGCGCCAGCAGCTCGACAGGGAGGGACACTGAAGCTTTCTTT. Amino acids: CASSSTGRDTEAFF.

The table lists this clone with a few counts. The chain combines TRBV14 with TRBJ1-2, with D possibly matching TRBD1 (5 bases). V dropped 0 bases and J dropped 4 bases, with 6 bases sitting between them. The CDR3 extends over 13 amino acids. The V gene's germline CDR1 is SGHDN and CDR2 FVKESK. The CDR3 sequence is CASSQDRGYGYTF. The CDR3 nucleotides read TGTGCCAGCAGCCAAGATAGGGGCTATGGCTACACCTTC.